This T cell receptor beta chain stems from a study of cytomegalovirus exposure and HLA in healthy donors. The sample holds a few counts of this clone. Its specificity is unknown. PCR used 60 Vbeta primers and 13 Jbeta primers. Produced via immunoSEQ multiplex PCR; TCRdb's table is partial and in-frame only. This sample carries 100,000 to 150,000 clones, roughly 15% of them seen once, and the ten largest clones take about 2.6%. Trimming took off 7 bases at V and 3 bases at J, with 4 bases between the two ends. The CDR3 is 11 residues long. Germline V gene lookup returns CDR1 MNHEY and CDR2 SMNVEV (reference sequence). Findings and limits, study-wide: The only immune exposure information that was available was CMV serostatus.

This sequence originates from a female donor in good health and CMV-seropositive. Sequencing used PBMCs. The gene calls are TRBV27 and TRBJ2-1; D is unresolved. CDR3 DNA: TGTGCCAGCAATAACTACAATGAGCAGTTCTTC. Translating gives CASNNYNEQFF.